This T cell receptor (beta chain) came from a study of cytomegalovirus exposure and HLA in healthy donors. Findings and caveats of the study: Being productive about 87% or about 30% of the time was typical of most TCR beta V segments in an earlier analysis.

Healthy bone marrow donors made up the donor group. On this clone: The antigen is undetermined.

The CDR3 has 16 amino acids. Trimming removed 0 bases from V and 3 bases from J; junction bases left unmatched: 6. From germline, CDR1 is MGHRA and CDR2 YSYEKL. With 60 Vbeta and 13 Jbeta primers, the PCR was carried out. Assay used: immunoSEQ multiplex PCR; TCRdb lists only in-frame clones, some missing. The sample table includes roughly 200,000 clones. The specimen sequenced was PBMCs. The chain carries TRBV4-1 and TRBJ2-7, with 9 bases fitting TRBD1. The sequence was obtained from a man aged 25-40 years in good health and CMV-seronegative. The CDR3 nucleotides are TGCGCCAGCAGCCAAGATCAAGGGACAGGGTACTACGAGCAGTACTTC. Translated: CASSQDQGTGYYEQYF.